This TCR beta chain was recovered during a study of T-cell memory formation after mild COVID-19. General study results and limits: Among clones contracting day 15 to 85, CD4/CD8 was balanced, whereas later expanders leaned CD4+. The pre-infection memory compartment contained some responding clones, suggesting cross-reactive memory joined.

The CDR3 is 15 residues long. Unmatched junction bases numbered 6, after V lost 4 bases and J lost 5 bases. Looked up from germline, CDR1 is SGHTA and CDR2 is FQGTGA. TCRdb fed the 5' RACE reads into MiXCR, producing one record per CDR3 protein. In the table there are around 320,000 distinct CDR3 sequences, approximately 14% of which are singletons. Points on this clonotype: What it recognizes is unknown.

V gene TRBV7-3 combines with J gene TRBJ2-1, with 9 nucleotides matching TRBD1. This sequence was found in a young man who had mild COVID-19 (a few samples of this study predate the infection). Cell type and time point are not known. The material sequenced was PBMCs or a T cell subset sorted from them (not recorded which). Here the CDR3 reads CASSSPGQGNNEQFF. The CDR3 coding sequence is TGTGCCAGCAGCTCCCCAGGACAGGGGAACAATGAGCAGTTCTTC. Filled out from reference TRBV7-3 and TRBJ2-1, the complete variable domain reads GAGVSQTPSNKVTEKGKYVELRCDPISGHTALYWYRQSLGQGPEFLIYFQGTGAADDSGLPNDRFFAVRPEGSVSTLKIQRTERGDSAVYLCASSSPGQGNNEQFFGPGTRLTVL.